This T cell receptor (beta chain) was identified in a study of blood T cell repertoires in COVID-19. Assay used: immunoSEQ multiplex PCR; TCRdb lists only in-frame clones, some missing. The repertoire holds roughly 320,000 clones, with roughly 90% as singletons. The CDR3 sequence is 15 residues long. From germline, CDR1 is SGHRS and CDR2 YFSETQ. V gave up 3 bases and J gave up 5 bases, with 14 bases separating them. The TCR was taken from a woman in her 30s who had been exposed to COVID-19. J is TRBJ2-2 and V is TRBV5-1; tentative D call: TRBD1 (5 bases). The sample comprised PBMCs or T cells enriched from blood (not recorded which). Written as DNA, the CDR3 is TGCGCCAGCAGCTCGAGGACACTGGGGACCGGGGAGCTGTTTTTT. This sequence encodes CASSSRTLGTGELFF. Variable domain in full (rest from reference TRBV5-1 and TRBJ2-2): KAGVTQTPRYLIKTRGQQVTLSCSPISGHRSVSWYQQTPGQGLQFLFEYFSETQRNKGNFPGRFSGRQFSNSRSEMNVSTLELGDSALYLCASSSRTLGTGELFFGEGSRLTVL.